This T cell receptor beta chain was recovered during a study of blood T cell repertoires in COVID-19. Looking at the study overall: Specimens from acute and convalescent COVID-19 originated in the United States, Italy and Spain.

This CDR3 is built from 14 residues. Germline CDR1 reads LGHNA; CDR2 reads YSLEER. V lost 4 bases to trimming and J lost 7 bases; unmatched junction nucleotides: 8. Generated by immunoSEQ multiplex PCR, the TCRdb table keeps only in-frame clones and is missing some. Among 180,000 or so clones listed, almost 85% were seen once. This sequence joins TRBV4-3 and TRBJ2-7; TRBD2 aligns across 9 bases. The TCR sequence derives from a human donor with acute or convalescent COVID-19. The donor label of this sample is uncertain. Sequenced: peripheral blood. The CDR3 is CASSRAGGTGEQYF. The DNA of the CDR3 is TGCGCCAGCAGCCGAGCGGGAGGAACGGGGGAGCAGTACTTC.